This TCR beta chain was obtained from a study of blood T cell repertoires in COVID-19. Overall study: PBMCs, B-cell-depleted T cells, or T cells were the source of the cDNA or gDNA that made up the material.

Germline V gene sequence: CDR1 SGHTA, CDR2 FQGNSA. V was pared by 1 base and J by 5 bases, with 6 bases of the junction left unmatched. This CDR3 has 15 amino acids. In the original workflow: Scientists estimated how many nucleated cells there were by amplifying reference gene primers. Measured with immunoSEQ multiplex PCR; TCRdb has only the in-frame clones, and not every one. The V and J calls and the clone size are those of that table, but D and trimming were determined from the DNA. Seen here are approximately 65,000 clones, over 60% observed once, and the top ten hold roughly 21%. The TCR comes from a human donor in a cohort sampled during active COVID-19. The sample was peripheral blood. This rearrangement joins TRBV7-2 to TRBJ2-5; 8 bases agree with TRBD1. The CDR3 loop is CASSLEAGGHETQYF. In nucleotides, the CDR3 is TGTGCCAGCAGCTTAGAGGCAGGGGGCCACGAGACCCAGTACTTC.